The next 20 T cell receptor beta chains were all read from a single sample in a study of identical twins. TCRdb reprocessed the 5' RACE reads with MiXCR, giving one entry per CDR3 protein. The sample lists about 200,000 distinct CDR3 sequences, roughly a tenth occurring once. The sample consisted of memory T cells sorted from blood. These receptors were obtained from a man aged 50-59 years in good health.

This clonotype has at least ten counts. A junction end diverges from the germline sequence, so it may reflect a read error. The V and J genes are TRBV11-2 and TRBJ2-5; D ambiguous. There are 11 residues in the CDR3. Germline CDR1 SGHAT, CDR2 FQNNGV. CDR3 nucleotide sequence: TGTGCCAGCAGCGGGTCATTATATCCCCACTTC. It yields the protein CASSGSLYPHF.

The chain employs TRBV5-1 and TRBJ2-5, with D perhaps assigned TRBD1 or TRBD2 (6 bases each). Germline CDR1 and CDR2: SGHRS and YFSETQ. The CDR3 covers 16 residues. The germline V and J ends were trimmed by 0 bases and 3 bases, with 15 bases remaining between them. Here the CDR3 DNA reads TGCGCCAGCAGCTTGGGTGGGGGGCGCACTGAAGAGACCCAGTACTTC. Its protein product is CASSLGGGRTEETQYF. The full variable domain, its missing parts supplied by reference TRBV5-1 and TRBJ2-5, is KAGVTQTPRYLIKTRGQQVTLSCSPISGHRSVSWYQQTPGQGLQFLFEYFSETQRNKGNFPGRFSGRQFSNSRSEMNVSTLELGDSALYLCASSLGGGRTEETQYFGPGTRLLVL.

The chain links TRBV20-1 to TRBJ1-6; the match to TRBD1 covers 7 bases. V shed 5 bases, J shed 5 bases, and the junction held 9 bases outside the gene matches. In germline, CDR1 is DFQATT, CDR2 SNEGSKA (reference sequence). The CDR3 sequence is 15 residues long. CDR3 DNA sequence: TGCAGTGCTCAACCGGGGACAGTAGATAATTCACCCCTCCACTTT. Translated, it gives CSAQPGTVDNSPLHF.

Only a few counts were recorded for this clonotype. The chain links TRBV20-1 to TRBJ2-7; D perhaps matches TRBD1 (6 bases). CDR3 size: 14 residues. The germline gives CDR1 DFQATT, CDR2 SNEGSKA (reference sequence). Trimming took 0 bases from V and 3 from J, leaving 12 bases between them. Here the CDR3 reads CSARDPQGLYEQYF. CDR3 sequence (DNA): TGCAGTGCTAGAGACCCACAGGGTCTCTACGAGCAGTACTTC.

This clonotype was seen only a few times. The V and J genes are TRBV9 and TRBJ2-1, with D perhaps matching TRBD2 (5 bases). The CDR3 length is 13 residues. V lost 5 bases, J lost 4 bases, and 10 bases lay in between. The germline V gene has CDR1 SGDLS and CDR2 YYNGEE. Written as DNA, the CDR3 is TGTGCCAGCAGTGCAGGCGGGTACAATGAGCAGTTCTTC. Translated: CASSAGGYNEQFF.

This clonotype appeared a few times. The chain's CDR3 is CAISAQNSRNEQFF. The CDR3 bases are TGTGCCATCAGTGCACAGAATTCAAGGAATGAGCAGTTCTTC. This sequence joins TRBV10-3 and TRBJ2-1, with D uncertain. The CDR3 is 14 amino acids. Germline V lookup: CDR1 ENHRY, CDR2 SYGVKD. The germline V and J ends were trimmed by 4 bases and 7 bases, with 14 bases remaining between them.

This clonotype was detected only a few times. The rearrangement links TRBV5-5 to TRBJ1-5; D perhaps matches TRBD1 (5 bases). Trimming removed 2 bases at V and 3 bases at J, with 15 bases between. There are 16 residues in the CDR3. Germline V gives CDR1 SGHKS, CDR2 YYEKEE (reference sequence). This chain's CDR3 is CASSFQGGRNNQPQHF. CDR3 coding DNA: TGTGCCAGCAGCTTCCAGGGTGGGAGGAACAATCAGCCCCAGCATTTT.

This clonotype came up many times. The rearrangement uses TRBV6-1 and TRBJ2-7; perhaps TRBD1 as D (5 bases). Looked up from germline, CDR1 is MNHNS and CDR2 is SASEGT. Trimming pared 8 bases from V and 2 bases from J, leaving 13 bases between. This CDR3 comprises 13 residues. The CDR3 bases are TGTGCCAGCTCTGACAGATTACCCTACGAGCAGTACTTC. Its protein product is CASSDRLPYEQYF.

This clonotype turned up a few times. The chain uses TRBV7-2 and TRBJ2-1; 8 nucleotides align to TRBD1. V lost 5 bases to trimming and J lost 0 bases; unmatched junction nucleotides: 6. This CDR3 contains 16 residues. Germline CDR1 is SGHTA and CDR2 is FQGNSA. In DNA form, the CDR3 reads TGTGCCAGCAGCAGGACAGGGATGCCCTCCTACAATGAGCAGTTCTTC. As protein: CASSRTGMPSYNEQFF.

This clonotype has more than one count but fewer than ten. The chain carries TRBV4-1 and TRBJ2-2, with D possibly being TRBD2 (5 bases). Trimming pared 1 base from V and 0 bases from J, leaving 9 bases between. CDR3 size: 16 residues. The germline V gene has CDR1 MGHRA and CDR2 YSYEKL. The CDR3 DNA is TGCGCCAGCAGCCAAGGGCGGGCATCGAACACCGGGGAGCTGTTTTTT. It translates to CASSQGRASNTGELFF.

This clonotype was detected a few times. The chain links TRBV4-3 to TRBJ2-6; D is unclear. V was clipped by 0 bases and J by 0 bases, with 9 bases between them. Per the germline V gene, CDR1 is LGHNA and CDR2 is YSLEER. The CDR3 runs to 17 residues. The CDR3 DNA reads TGCGCCAGCAGCCAAGATTTTATCTTCTCTGGGGCCAACGTCCTGACTTTC. Translating it yields CASSQDFIFSGANVLTF.

The V gene is TRBV7-8, the J gene TRBJ2-5, with D perhaps matching TRBD1 or TRBD2 (6 bases each). CDR3 size: 13 residues. Germline CDR1 and CDR2: SGHVS and FQNEAQ. V lost 3 bases and J lost 5, with 10 bases in between. The CDR3 sequence: CASSFGGIETQYF. The CDR3 DNA follows: TGTGCCAGCAGCTTCGGGGGCATCGAGACCCAGTACTTC.

In its sample, this clonotype was seen many times. V and J are TRBV6-5 and TRBJ1-6, with 9 positions matching TRBD1. The CDR3 sequence is 15 residues long. Germline lookup yields CDR1 MNHEY and CDR2 SVGAGI. The junction had 4 bases not matched to a gene; V was cut back by 2 bases and J by 8 bases. CDR3 in amino acids: CASSYEGQGDSPLHF. The CDR3 DNA reads TGTGCCAGCAGTTACGAGGGACAGGGAGATTCACCCCTCCACTTT.

Ten or more counts support this clonotype. The chain links TRBV20-1 to TRBJ1-1, with D unclear. The germline CDR1 and CDR2 sequences are DFQATT and SNEGSKA (reference sequence). The CDR3 runs 11 residues. V was shortened by 6 bases and J by 7 bases, with 12 bases between the two germline ends. DNA of the CDR3: TGCAGTGCCCCGGACGGACTTGAAGCTTTCTTT. Its translation is CSAPDGLEAFF.

A few counts support this clonotype. V gene TRBV20-1 combines with J gene TRBJ1-6, with a weak D call TRBD1 (5 bases). The CDR3 is 17 residues long. CDR1 and CDR2 (germline): DFQATT, SNEGSKA (reference sequence). Between the trimmed V and J ends, which lost 2 bases and 0 bases, there was a span of 14 bases. The CDR3 spells CSARRQGGGSYNSPLHF. CDR3 sequence (DNA): TGCAGTGCTAGACGCCAGGGAGGTGGCTCCTATAATTCACCCCTCCACTTT.

Concerning this clonotype: This sequence may be a read error, since a much larger clone differs from it by one base. The chain uses TRBV20-1 and TRBJ2-5, with TRBD2 as a possible D gene (6 bases). The germline CDR1 and CDR2 sequences are DFQATT and SNEGSKA (reference sequence). V lost 8 bases and J 5 bases, leaving 24 bases between the germline ends. The CDR3 extends over 15 amino acids. CDR3 nucleotides: TGCAGTACTGAGACTTCGCCTGGGGGGTGGGAGACCCAGTACTTC. Its translation is CSTETSPGGWETQYF.

This clonotype came up a few times. V usage is TRBV5-1 and J usage is TRBJ1-1, with D possibly matching TRBD1 (5 bases). The CDR3 consists of 16 residues. V dropped 4 bases and J dropped 6 bases, with 22 bases sitting between them. Germline values: CDR1 SGHRS, CDR2 YFSETQ. The CDR3 protein is CASSALTGALNAEAFF. The CDR3 bases are TGCGCCAGCAGCGCCCTGACCGGGGCCCTAAACGCTGAAGCTTTCTTT.

The chain is built from TRBV11-2 and TRBJ1-2; TRBD1 matches at 7 bases. Germline CDR1 reads SGHAT; CDR2 reads FQNNGV. The CDR3 contains 15 residues. V was clipped by 6 bases and J by 2 bases; unmatched bases: 9. In nucleotides, the CDR3 is TGTGCCAGCAGGCTCCCCGGGACAGCCAACTATGGCTACACCTTC. Translation gives CASRLPGTANYGYTF.

This clonotype was counted between two and nine times. The gene calls are TRBV10-3 and TRBJ2-1; 9 positions match TRBD2. The CDR3 length is 17 residues. Germline CDR1 is ENHRY and CDR2 is SYGVKD. V shed 4 bases and J 6 bases; nucleotides not matched to a gene: 13. The CDR3 loop is CAISGYGTSPSGNEQFF. The CDR3 nucleotides are TGTGCCATCAGTGGGTATGGGACTAGCCCGAGCGGCAATGAGCAGTTCTTC.

This clonotype was counted many times. The chain has TRBV5-6 and TRBJ2-7; D is perhaps TRBD1 (6 bases). The germline gives CDR1 SGHDT, CDR2 YYEEEE. This CDR3 is 14 amino acids long. V was trimmed by 4 bases and J by 0 bases, leaving 11 bases between them. This chain's CDR3 is CASSDRKSSYEQYF. The CDR3 DNA follows: TGTGCCAGCAGCGACAGGAAGAGCTCCTACGAGCAGTACTTC.